A single sample gave rise to the 26 T cell receptor beta chains below, sequenced in a study of long-term antiretroviral therapy in people with HIV. Sequencing relied on immunoSEQ assay v3.0, run at survey level. The protocol was immunoSEQ multiplex PCR, while the TCRdb copy is restricted to in-frame clones and leaves out a portion. In the table there are some 33,000 clones, around 80% of which are singletons. The sample here was unsorted PBMCs, taken 0.6 years after starting antiretroviral therapy. The origin of the receptors is a man aged 18 to 30 with HIV.

This clone has a single count. The gene calls are TRBV27 and TRBJ2-1; 7 nucleotides align to TRBD2. Germline V gives CDR1 MNHEY, CDR2 SMNVEV (reference sequence). Germline trimming cut 3 bases from V and 6 bases from J; bases unmatched to any gene: 8. The length of the CDR3 is 15 residues. The CDR3 DNA is TGTGCCAGCAGTTTTTGGGCGGGAGAAATCAATGAGCAGTTCTTC. Translating it yields CASSFWAGEINEQFF.

The chain uses TRBV10-2 and TRBJ1-3; D is unclear. V lost 8 bases to trimming and J lost 0 bases, with 14 bases between them. The CDR3 is made up of 15 amino acids. In germline, CDR1 is WSHSY, CDR2 SAAADI. The CDR3 sequence is CASQDGWSSGNTIYF. CDR3 sequence (DNA): TGCGCCAGCCAGGACGGTTGGAGCTCTGGAAACACCATATATTTT.

The rearrangement joins TRBV25-1 to TRBJ1-1; 7 positions agree with TRBD1. Germline-derived CDR1 and CDR2 are MGHDK and SYGVNS. The CDR3 is 15 residues long. J lost 0 bases, V lost 4 bases, and 5 bases had no gene match. The CDR3 region is CASSARTGMNTEAFF. The CDR3 nucleotides read TGTGCCAGCAGTGCCAGGACAGGCATGAACACTGAAGCTTTCTTT.

This sequence joins TRBV19 and TRBJ1-5; D unclear. Germline CDR1 is LNHDA and CDR2 is SQIVND (reference sequence). CDR3 length: 12 residues. Trimming stripped 5 bases from V and 1 base from J, with 3 bases between. The CDR3 protein is CASSPSNQPQHF. CDR3 in DNA: TGTGCCAGTAGTCCAAGCAATCAGCCCCAGCATTTT.

The rearrangement joins TRBV28 to TRBJ2-7; D call uncertain. The CDR3 has 12 residues. Germline CDR1 reads MDHEN; CDR2 reads SYDVKM. V dropped 2 bases and J dropped 3 bases, with 5 bases sitting between them. The CDR3 DNA reads as TGTGCCAGCAGTTTAACCAGCTACGAGCAGTACTTC. It translates to CASSLTSYEQYF.

The J gene is TRBJ2-3, the V gene TRBV14; weak D call: TRBD1 (6 bases). Germline CDR1 is SGHDN and CDR2 is FVKESK. The V end lost 3 bases, the J end lost 2 bases, and 12 bases lay between the germline ends. The CDR3 is made up of 15 amino acids. CDR3 DNA sequence: TGTGCCAGCAGCCAGAACAGGGCTATCACAGATACGCAGTATTTT. It encodes CASSQNRAITDTQYF.

The chain has TRBV5-1 and TRBJ2-7; D is unclear. Trimming stripped 1 base from V and 2 bases from J, with 10 bases between. CDR1 is SGHRS, CDR2 YFSETQ, per germline. CDR3 length equals 14 residues. The CDR3 is CASSLSSGAYEQYF. In DNA form, the CDR3 reads TGCGCCAGCAGCTTGTCCAGTGGGGCCTACGAGCAGTACTTC.

This chain uses TRBV4-3 with TRBJ2-5; D may be TRBD2 (5 bases). The ends were cut back, 0 bases at V and 4 bases at J, with 12 bases in the middle. The germline V gene has CDR1 LGHNA and CDR2 YSLEER. The CDR3 totals 15 residues. This chain's CDR3 is CASSQDPAGGETQYF. The CDR3 DNA is TGCGCCAGCAGCCAAGACCCTGCGGGCGGAGAGACCCAGTACTTC.

This chain uses TRBV9 with TRBJ2-1; 7 nucleotides match TRBD1. The V segment lost 5 bases and the J segment 2 bases; nucleotides outside the gene matches: 4. This CDR3 is 14 amino acids long. Per the germline V gene, CDR1 is SGDLS and CDR2 is YYNGEE. The CDR3 reads CASSGTATYNEQFF. The CDR3 DNA reads TGTGCCAGCAGTGGGACAGCGACCTACAATGAGCAGTTCTTC. The full variable domain, in which reference TRBV9 and TRBJ2-1 provide the parts outside the CDR3, is DSGVTQTPKHLITATGQRVTLRCSPRSGDLSVYWYQQSLDQGLQFLIQYYNGEERAKGNILERFSAQQFPDLHSELNLSSLELGDSALYFCASSGTATYNEQFFGPGTRLTVL.

This sequence joins TRBV5-1 and TRBJ1-2; possibly TRBD1 for D (6 bases). The CDR3 consists of 16 residues. Trimming took off 0 bases at V and 6 bases at J, with 18 bases between the two ends. Germline CDR1 SGHRS, CDR2 YFSETQ. The CDR3 reads CASSLAMGGLSDGYTF. The CDR3 bases are TGCGCCAGCAGCTTGGCAATGGGGGGGCTCTCGGATGGCTACACCTTC.

The V gene is TRBV29-1, the J gene TRBJ2-5; the D is unclear. Germline V lookup: CDR1 SQVTM, CDR2 ANQGSEA. The CDR3 contains 10 residues. V gave up 2 bases and J gave up 4 bases, with 2 bases separating them. For the CDR3, the DNA is TGCAGCGTTGAATCAGAGACCCAGTACTTC. Residues: CSVESETQYF. Supplemented by reference TRBV29-1 and TRBJ2-5, the full variable domain reads SAVISQKPSRDICQRGTSLTIQCQVDSQVTMMFWYRQQPGQSLTLIATANQGSEATYESGFVIDKFPISRPNLTFSTLTVSNMSPEDSSIYLCSVESETQYFGPGTRLLVL.

This clone has a single count. V is TRBV6-5 and J is TRBJ2-7; no clear D gene. Germline loops: CDR1 MNHEY, CDR2 SVGAGI. The V end lost 2 bases, the J end lost 7 bases, and 6 bases lay between the germline ends. The CDR3 covers 11 residues. The CDR3 DNA is TGTGCCAGCAGTTACGCGAGAGAGCAGTACTTC. Encoded protein: CASSYAREQYF.

The CDR3 DNA is TGTGCCAGAAGCTCGCTCGGAGAGACCCAGTACTTC. Translating it yields CARSSLGETQYF. The chain employs TRBV5-3 and TRBJ2-5; the D is unclear. TRBV5-3 carries the ORF label, with uncertain function. V was clipped by 3 bases and J by 4 bases, with 7 bases between them. The CDR3 is 12 amino acids.

As regards this clone: Its ends do not fully match the called genes, so a read error is possible. This chain connects TRBV28 to TRBJ1-3; D remains ambiguous. CDR3 length: 12 residues. CDR1 is MDHEN and CDR2 is SYDVKM in the germline V gene. The CDR3: CASSPSRNTIYF. The CDR3, as DNA: TGTGCCAGCAGTCCCTCTCGAAACACCATATATTTT. Using reference TRBV28 and TRBJ1-3 for the parts outside the CDR3, the full variable domain is DVKVTQSSRYLVKRTGEKVFLECVQDMDHENMFWYRQDPGLGLRLIYFSYDVKMKEKGDIPEGYSVSREKKERFSLILESASTNQTSMYLCASSPSRNTIYFGEGSWLTVV.

The rearrangement uses TRBV5-5 and TRBJ1-2; tentatively, D is TRBD1 (5 bases). The CDR3 has 12 residues. In germline, CDR1 is SGHKS, CDR2 YYEKEE (reference sequence). The V and J ends lost 0 bases and 14 bases respectively, with 14 bases between them. DNA for the CDR3: TGTGCCAGCAGCTTGGCCGGGGGGGTCGGGACCTTC. Encoded protein: CASSLAGGVGTF.

V and J are TRBV6-5 and TRBJ2-5; D is unclear. V was trimmed by 6 bases and J by 5 bases, leaving 13 bases between them. This CDR3 contains 13 residues. Germline V gives CDR1 MNHEY, CDR2 SVGAGI. The DNA of the CDR3 is TGTGCCAGCAGAATTTACTCCGGGGAGACCCAGTACTTC. It is translated as CASRIYSGETQYF.

The chain is built from TRBV5-4 and TRBJ2-2; D ambiguous. The CDR3 runs 13 residues. Germline-derived CDR1 and CDR2 are SGHNT and YYREEE (reference sequence). With 3 bases removed from V and 6 bases from J, the gap between germline ends came to 9 bases. CDR3 sequence (DNA): TGTGCCAGCAGCTACCCTATGGCCGGGGAGCTGTTTTTT. It codes for CASSYPMAGELFF.

The chain has TRBV7-6 and TRBJ1-1, with no clear D. Germline values: CDR1 SGHVS, CDR2 FNYEAQ. This CDR3 contains 12 residues. Trimming left V 5 bases short and J 8 bases short, with 12 bases between. This CDR3 is CASSPLLEEAFF. The DNA of the CDR3 is TGTGCCAGCAGCCCCCTTCTGGAGGAAGCTTTCTTT. The variable domain in full, with the rest retrieved from reference TRBV7-6 and TRBJ1-1, is GAGVSQSPRYKVTKRGQDVALRCDPISGHVSLYWYRQALGQGPEFLTYFNYEAQQDKSGLPNDRFSAERPEGSISTLTIQRTEQRDSAMYRCASSPLLEEAFFGQGTRLTVV.

This clone appeared once. The CDR3 spells CASSPPKGEQYF. The CDR3, as DNA: TGTGCCAGCAGCCCCCCAAAGGGAGAGCAGTACTTC. This chain joins TRBV14 and TRBJ2-7; D is ambiguous. The CDR3 covers 12 residues. Trimming left V 4 bases short and J 7 bases short, with 11 bases between. Germline assignment: CDR1 SGHDN and CDR2 FVKESK.

This clone was detected a few times. V is TRBV9 and J is TRBJ2-3; possible D gene TRBD1, 6 bases. This CDR3 contains 15 residues. The V end lost 0 bases, the J end lost 3 bases, and 11 bases lay between the germline ends. The germline gives CDR1 SGDLS, CDR2 YYNGEE. This chain's CDR3 is CASSVEGRGTDTQYF. The CDR3 bases are TGTGCCAGCAGCGTAGAGGGCAGGGGAACAGATACGCAGTATTTT.

This clone was detected only once. The rearrangement joins TRBV7-2 to TRBJ2-3; 8 positions agree with TRBD2. V lost 5 bases to trimming and J lost 2 bases; unmatched junction nucleotides: 15. This CDR3 region has 18 residues. Germline V gene data show CDR1 as SGHTA and CDR2 as FQGNSA. This CDR3 reads CASSPRGSGSPSTDTQYF. Here the CDR3 DNA reads TGTGCCAGCAGCCCCCGGGGGAGCGGGAGTCCTTCCACAGATACGCAGTATTTT.

The chain employs TRBV6-5 and TRBJ1-1; 12 positions agree with TRBD1. Germline values: CDR1 MNHEY, CDR2 SVGAGI. The length of the CDR3 is 15 residues. V trimming: 6 bases; J trimming: 6 bases; junction bases outside the gene matches: 8. CDR3 nucleotides: TGTGCCAGCAGCCCCTCGGGACAGGGGGCCTCTGAAGCTTTCTTT. This gives the protein CASSPSGQGASEAFF.

The chain recombines TRBV28 with TRBJ1-1; no clear D gene. The CDR3 has 11 amino acids. CDR1 MDHEN and CDR2 SYDVKM come from the germline V gene. The germline V and J ends were trimmed by 10 bases and 6 bases, with 12 bases remaining between them. The CDR3 region is CATRSFAEAFF. For the CDR3, the DNA is TGTGCCACCCGGAGTTTCGCTGAAGCTTTCTTT.

The chain uses TRBV4-1 and TRBJ1-4; 7 nucleotides align to TRBD1. CDR1 MGHRA and CDR2 YSYEKL come from the germline V gene. The CDR3 runs 20 residues. V shed 0 bases and J 1 base; nucleotides not matched to a gene: 14. The CDR3 sequence is CASSQDHGAGGIGTNEKLFF. The CDR3 nucleotides read TGCGCCAGCAGCCAAGATCACGGGGCAGGGGGAATAGGAACTAATGAAAAACTGTTTTTT.

This chain links TRBV7-2 with TRBJ2-7; 7 positions agree with TRBD2. CDR3 length: 16 amino acids. V was clipped by 3 bases and J by 2 bases; unmatched bases: 10. The germline CDR1 and CDR2 sequences are SGHTA and FQGNSA. CDR3 residues: CASSLGSGKIAYEQYF. The CDR3 DNA reads as TGTGCCAGCAGCTTGGGGAGCGGGAAGATTGCCTACGAGCAGTACTTC.

The V gene is TRBV27, the J gene TRBJ2-1, with unresolved D. The germline V gene has CDR1 MNHEY and CDR2 SMNVEV (reference sequence). The CDR3 sequence is 11 residues long. Trimming removed 8 bases at V and 5 bases at J, with 7 bases between. CDR3 coding DNA: TGTGCCAGCGCGAGTAACAATGAGCAGTTCTTC. Translation: CASASNNEQFF.